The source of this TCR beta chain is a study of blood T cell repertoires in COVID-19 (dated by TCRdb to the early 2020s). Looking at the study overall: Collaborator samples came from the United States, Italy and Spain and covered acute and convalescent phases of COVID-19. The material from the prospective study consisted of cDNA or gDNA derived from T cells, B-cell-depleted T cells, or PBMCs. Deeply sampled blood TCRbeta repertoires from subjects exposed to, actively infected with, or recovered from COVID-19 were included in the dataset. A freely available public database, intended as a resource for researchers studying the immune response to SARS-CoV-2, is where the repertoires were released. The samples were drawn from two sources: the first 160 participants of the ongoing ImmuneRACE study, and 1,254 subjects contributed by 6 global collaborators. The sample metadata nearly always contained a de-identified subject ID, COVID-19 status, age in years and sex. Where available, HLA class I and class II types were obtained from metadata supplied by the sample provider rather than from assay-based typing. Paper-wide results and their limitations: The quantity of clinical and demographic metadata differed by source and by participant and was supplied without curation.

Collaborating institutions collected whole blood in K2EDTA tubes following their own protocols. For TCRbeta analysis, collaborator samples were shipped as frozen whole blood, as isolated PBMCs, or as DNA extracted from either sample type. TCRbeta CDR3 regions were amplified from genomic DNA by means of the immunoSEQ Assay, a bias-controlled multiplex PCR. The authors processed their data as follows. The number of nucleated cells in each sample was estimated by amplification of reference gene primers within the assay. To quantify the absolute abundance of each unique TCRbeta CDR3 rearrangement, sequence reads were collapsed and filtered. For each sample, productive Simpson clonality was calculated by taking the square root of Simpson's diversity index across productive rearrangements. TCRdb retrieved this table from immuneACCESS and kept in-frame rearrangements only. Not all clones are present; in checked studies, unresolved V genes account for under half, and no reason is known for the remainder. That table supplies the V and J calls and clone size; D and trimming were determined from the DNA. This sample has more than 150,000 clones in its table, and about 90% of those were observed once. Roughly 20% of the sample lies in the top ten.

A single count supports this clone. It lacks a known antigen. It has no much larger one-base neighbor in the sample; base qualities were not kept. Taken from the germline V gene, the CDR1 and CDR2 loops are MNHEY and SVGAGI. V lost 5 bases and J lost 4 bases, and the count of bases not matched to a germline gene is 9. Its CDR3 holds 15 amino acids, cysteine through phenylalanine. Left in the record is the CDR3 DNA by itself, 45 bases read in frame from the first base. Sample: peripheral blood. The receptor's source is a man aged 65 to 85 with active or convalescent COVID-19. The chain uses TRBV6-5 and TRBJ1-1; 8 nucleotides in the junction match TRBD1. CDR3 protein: CASSRTGTGSTEAFF. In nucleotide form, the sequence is TGTGCCAGCAGTCGGACCGGGACAGGCAGCACTGAAGCTTTCTTT.